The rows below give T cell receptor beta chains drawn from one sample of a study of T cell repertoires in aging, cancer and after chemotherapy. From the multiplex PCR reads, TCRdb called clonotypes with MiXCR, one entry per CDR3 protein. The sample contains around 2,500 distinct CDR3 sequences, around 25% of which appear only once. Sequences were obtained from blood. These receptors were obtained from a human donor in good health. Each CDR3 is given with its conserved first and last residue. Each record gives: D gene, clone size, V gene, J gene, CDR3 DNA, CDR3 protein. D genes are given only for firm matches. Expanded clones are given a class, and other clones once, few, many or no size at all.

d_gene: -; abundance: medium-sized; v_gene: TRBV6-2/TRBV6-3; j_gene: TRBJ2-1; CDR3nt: TGTGCCAGCACCACTCACCGGGAGCGGGCCACCTACAATGAGCAGTTCTTC; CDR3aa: CASTTHRERATYNEQFF
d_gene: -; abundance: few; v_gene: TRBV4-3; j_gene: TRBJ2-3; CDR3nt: TGTGCCAGCAGCCAAGGAGGGGGGGCAGATACGCAGTATTTT; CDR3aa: CASSQGGGADTQYF
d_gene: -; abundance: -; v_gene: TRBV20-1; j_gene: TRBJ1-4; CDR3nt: TGCAGTGCTCTCCGGGACCTTAATGAAAAACTGTTTTTT; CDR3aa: CSALRDLNEKLFF
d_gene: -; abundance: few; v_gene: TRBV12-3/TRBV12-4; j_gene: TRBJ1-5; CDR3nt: TGTGCCAGCAGTTTAGATGCAGGGTCAAATCAGCCCCAGCATTTT; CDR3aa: CASSLDAGSNQPQHF
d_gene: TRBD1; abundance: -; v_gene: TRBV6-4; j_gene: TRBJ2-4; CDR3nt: TGTGCCAGCAGTGACTCTGCGTGTGTACAGGGGGCAAGATTAGCCAAAAACATTCAGTACTTC; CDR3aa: CASSDSACVQGARLAKNIQYF
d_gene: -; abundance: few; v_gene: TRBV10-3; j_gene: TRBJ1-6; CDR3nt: TGTGCCATCAGTGAGTTTCCTGATAATTCACCCCTCCACTTT; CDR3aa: CAISEFPDNSPLHF
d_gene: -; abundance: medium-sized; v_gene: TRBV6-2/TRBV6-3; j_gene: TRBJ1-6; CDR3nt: TGTGCCAGCAGTTACTCTTCTGGACAATATAATTCACCCCTCCACTTT; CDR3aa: CASSYSSGQYNSPLHF
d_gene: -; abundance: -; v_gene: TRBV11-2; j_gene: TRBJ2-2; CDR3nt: TGTGCCAGCAGCTTCGGTACACCGAACACCGGGGAGCTGTTTTTT; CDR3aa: CASSFGTPNTGELFF
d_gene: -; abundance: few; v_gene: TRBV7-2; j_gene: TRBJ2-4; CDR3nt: TGTGCCAGCAGCTCACCTCCACCCCAAAACATTCAGTACTTC; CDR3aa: CASSSPPPQNIQYF
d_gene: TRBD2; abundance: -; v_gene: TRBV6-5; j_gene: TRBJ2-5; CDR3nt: TGTGCCAGCAGTTACGGAGTAGCGGGGCAAGAGACCCAGTACTTC; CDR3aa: CASSYGVAGQETQYF
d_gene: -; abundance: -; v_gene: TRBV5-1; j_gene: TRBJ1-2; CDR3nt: TGCGCCAGCAGCTTGGGCCGGGGTGATGGCTACACCTTC; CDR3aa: CASSLGRGDGYTF
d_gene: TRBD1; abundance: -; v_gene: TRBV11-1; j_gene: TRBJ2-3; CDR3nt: TGTGCCAGCAGCCTAGGGACAGGGGGCACAGATACGCAGTATTTT; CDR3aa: CASSLGTGGTDTQYF
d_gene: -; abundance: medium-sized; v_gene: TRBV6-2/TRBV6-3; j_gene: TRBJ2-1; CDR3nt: TGTGCCAGCAGTTACCCCCATAAAGAGCAGTTCTTC; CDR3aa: CASSYPHKEQFF
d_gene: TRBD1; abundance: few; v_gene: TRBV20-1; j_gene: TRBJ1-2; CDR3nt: TGCAGTGCTAGGAAGGACAGGGCTATATGGGGCTACACCTTC; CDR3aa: CSARKDRAIWGYTF
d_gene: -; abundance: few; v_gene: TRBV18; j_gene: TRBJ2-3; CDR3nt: TGTGCCAGCAGCTTAGGGCAAGGGGTTCCTAGCACAGATACGCAGTATTTT; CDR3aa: CASSLGQGVPSTDTQYF
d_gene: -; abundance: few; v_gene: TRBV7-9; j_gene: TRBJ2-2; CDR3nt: TGTGCCAGCAGCTTATTACATGGAACGAACACCGGGGAGCTGTTTTTT; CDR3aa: CASSLLHGTNTGELFF
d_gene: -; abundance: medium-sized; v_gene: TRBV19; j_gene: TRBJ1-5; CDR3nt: TGTGCCAGTAGTATGGGAAATCAGCCCCAGCATTTT; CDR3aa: CASSMGNQPQHF